This T cell receptor (beta chain) was sequenced during a study of Graves' ophthalmopathy and Graves' hyperthyroidism. Background on the study: Peripheral blood was gathered at first diagnosis, ahead of any treatment whatsoever.

This clonotype was picked up many times. Its matching antigen is unknown. Lactation, pregnancy, uncontrolled infections and other autoimmune diseases were all grounds for excluding patients. The study, taken as a whole, reports: In predicting ophthalmopathy progression, the model reached around 66% sensitivity and 72.22% specificity.

The germline gives CDR1 MNHEY, CDR2 SVGAGI. The CDR3 runs to 13 residues. Trimming shortened V by 6 bases and J by 4 bases, and 12 bases separated the two germline ends. From RNA, the CDR3 regions of TCR beta chains were amplified and sequenced. Following a first-round RT-PCR that used HTBI primers, a second-round multiplex PCR was carried out. TCRdb recomputed calls from the multiplex PCR reads with MiXCR, one row per CDR3 protein. Here the sample spans roughly 480,000 distinct CDR3 sequences, approximately 14% being singletons. This receptor was obtained from a woman aged 25 to 39 with Graves' ophthalmopathy. The V and J genes are TRBV6-5 and TRBJ1-2; D may be TRBD1 (5 bases). Source material: blood. The CDR3 region is CASSPVGGYGYTF. The CDR3 DNA follows: TGTGCCAGCAGCCCCGTCGGGGGCTATGGCTACACCTTC.